This TCR beta chain was captured by sequencing in a study of tumor and adjacent non-tumor tissue in lung cancer. Study information: Each sample yielded 4 million to 5 million productive TCRbeta reads on average.

This clonotype appeared many times. Three rounds of nested PCR, following a modified ARM-PCR protocol, produced the TCRbeta library. Using its own MiXCR run on the multiplex PCR reads, TCRdb lists one record per CDR3 protein. This sample has around 76,000 distinct CDR3 sequences; 76% occur once, and the top ten carry approximately 40%. The CDR3 consists of 12 residues. The germline V gene has CDR1 LGHNT and CDR2 FRNRAP. Trimming left V 2 bases short and J 3 bases short, with 4 bases between. RNA was extracted from bulk tissue without any cell sorting. The normal lung tissue was taken more than 3 cm from the tumor edge.

This rearrangement joins TRBV12-5 to TRBJ1-1; no clear D gene. This sequence was found in a man between 65 and 80 years old with non-small cell lung cancer. The sample comprised distant non-tumor lung tissue. DNA for the CDR3: TGTGCTAGTGGTTTGTCCTACACTGAAGCTTTCTTT. Encoded protein: CASGLSYTEAFF.